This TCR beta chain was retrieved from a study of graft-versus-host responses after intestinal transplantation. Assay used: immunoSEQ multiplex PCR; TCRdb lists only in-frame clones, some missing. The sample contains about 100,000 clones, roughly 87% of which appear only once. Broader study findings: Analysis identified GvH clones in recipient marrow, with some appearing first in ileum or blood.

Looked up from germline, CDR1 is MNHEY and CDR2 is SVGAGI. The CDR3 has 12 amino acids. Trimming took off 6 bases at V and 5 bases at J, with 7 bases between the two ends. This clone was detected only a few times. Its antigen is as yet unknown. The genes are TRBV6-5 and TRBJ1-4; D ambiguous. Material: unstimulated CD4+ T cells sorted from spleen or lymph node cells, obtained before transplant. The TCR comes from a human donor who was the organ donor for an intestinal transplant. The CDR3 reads CASRRGNEKLFF. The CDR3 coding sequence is TGTGCCAGCAGACGAGGGAATGAAAAACTGTTTTTT.